This T cell receptor beta chain was observed in a study of blood T cell repertoires in COVID-19. The table came from immunoSEQ multiplex PCR; TCRdb's copy has only in-frame clones and leaves some out. Altogether about 140,000 clones are present, 88% being singletons, with the ten largest covering about 10%. The V end lost 7 bases, the J end lost 0 bases, and 12 bases lay between the germline ends. Germline loops: CDR1 SNHLY, CDR2 FYNNEI. The CDR3 spans 15 residues. The sequencing sample was made of peripheral blood. The sequence was obtained from a man between 50 and 59 years old with active or convalescent COVID-19. V is TRBV2 and J is TRBJ1-4; D possibly corresponds to TRBD1 (6 bases). The DNA of the CDR3 is TGTGCCAGCAACCGGGACACCTCAACTAATGAAAAACTGTTTTTT. This sequence encodes CASNRDTSTNEKLFF.